These T cell receptor beta chains were read from a single sample in a study of a mutant IDH1 vaccine in newly diagnosed glioma. The antigens these receptors bind are not known. Profiling relied on immunoSEQ multiplex PCR, and the TCRdb table lists in-frame clones only, not all of them. Seen here are tens of thousands of clones, 65% to 75% observed once, and the top ten hold 4.5% to 5%. The sequences come from PBMCs, collected from a glioma patient whose treatment included an IDH1 peptide vaccine. These TCRs come from a man aged 45 to 65 with glioma. The CDR3 runs from the conserved cysteine through the conserved F or W. Fields, in order: V gene, J gene, clone size, D gene, CDR3 protein, CDR3 DNA. D genes are given only for firm matches. Not all rows give a size; the values are once, few, many and, for expanded clones, a class.

>TRBV7-9|TRBJ2-4|.|TRBD2
CASSLGGGRINIQYF
TGTGCCAGCAGCTTGGGGGGAGGGAGGATAAACATTCAGTACTTC
>TRBV25-1|TRBJ1-4|.|.
CASSAEGGLFF
TGTGCCAGCAGTGCGGAGGGGGGACTGTTTTTT
>TRBV21-1|TRBJ1-4|.|.
CASSKGGAGPVEKLFF
TGTGCCAGCAGCAAAGGTGGAGCAGGACCAGTTGAAAAACTGTTTTTT
>TRBV27|TRBJ1-5|.|TRBD1
CASSSGQVSNQPQHF
TGTGCCAGCAGCTCCGGACAGGTTAGCAATCAGCCCCAGCATTTT
>TRBV5-1|TRBJ2-7|.|.
CASSPSTGSSYEQYF
TGCGCCAGCAGCCCGTCCACAGGGAGCTCCTACGAGCAGTACTTC
>TRBV6-1|TRBJ1-2|.|.
CASSEEQANYGYTF
TGTGCCAGCAGTGAAGAACAAGCAAACTATGGCTACACCTTC
>TRBV19|TRBJ2-2|.|TRBD1
CASRRDRVNTGELFF
TGTGCCAGTAGAAGGGACAGGGTGAACACCGGGGAGCTGTTTTTT
>TRBV4-3|TRBJ2-6|.|.
CASSQGGPGEWTSGANVLTF
TGCGCCAGCAGCCAAGGGGGCCCCGGGGAATGGACCTCTGGGGCCAACGTCCTGACTTTC
>TRBV19|TRBJ1-6|.|.
CASSNEQRKRSPLHF
TGTGCCAGTAGTAACGAGCAGCGGAAAAGGTCACCCCTCCACTTT
>TRBV9|TRBJ2-5|few|TRBD1
CASSGDRGQETQYF
TGTGCCAGCAGCGGGGACAGAGGGCAAGAGACCCAGTACTTC
>TRBV30|TRBJ1-3|.|.
CAWSPMSRSGNTIYF
TGTGCCTGGAGCCCTATGTCCCGATCTGGAAACACCATATATTTT
>TRBV18|TRBJ1-1|.|.
CASSPMEVALSNTEAFF
TGTGCCAGCTCACCAATGGAGGTCGCCCTATCGAACACTGAAGCTTTCTTT
>TRBV10-3|TRBJ2-5|once|TRBD2
CAIRGTTEETQYF
TGTGCCATCAGGGGGACTACCGAAGAGACCCAGTACTTC
>TRBV19|TRBJ1-1|few|TRBD1
CASSTGQGATEAFF
TGTGCCAGTAGTACTGGACAGGGTGCAACTGAAGCTTTCTTT
>TRBV11-3|TRBJ2-3|.|TRBD1
CASSPGQGFSDTQYF
TGTGCCAGCAGCCCGGGACAGGGTTTCTCCGATACGCAGTATTTT
>TRBV5-1|TRBJ1-1|.|.
CASSLVATRDTEAFF
TGCGCCAGCAGCTTGGTTGCGACAAGAGACACTGAAGCTTTCTTT
>TRBV7-2|TRBJ1-5|.|.
CASSLVAGAGNQPQHF
TGTGCCAGCAGCTTAGTTGCGGGGGCGGGGAATCAGCCCCAGCATTTT
>TRBV4-1|TRBJ2-7|.|TRBD2
CASSQAVIGLAGHEQYF
TGCGCCAGCAGCCAAGCAGTCATTGGACTAGCGGGCCACGAGCAGTACTTC
>TRBV18|TRBJ1-5|.|.
CASSPGPNSNQPQHF
TGTGCCAGCTCACCAGGACCAAATAGCAATCAGCCCCAGCATTTT
>TRBV9|TRBJ1-1|few|.
CASSVGGSRGDSEAFF
TGTGCCAGCAGCGTAGGGGGGTCGAGAGGGGACTCTGAAGCTTTCTTT
>TRBV7-2|TRBJ1-2|.|.
CASSPTPPGGYGYTF
TGTGCCAGCAGCCCAACCCCGCCCGGGGGCTATGGCTACACCTTC
>TRBV6-6|TRBJ1-5|.|.
CASYSRAGNQPQHF
TGTGCCAGCTACTCCAGGGCAGGTAATCAGCCCCAGCATTTT
>TRBV29-1|TRBJ2-7|.|TRBD1
CSVEGNDRGYEQYF
TGCAGCGTTGAGGGGAATGACAGGGGCTACGAGCAGTACTTC
>TRBV7-9|TRBJ2-3|.|TRBD2
CASSASSGGITDTQYF
TGTGCCAGCAGCGCCTCTAGCGGGGGTATCACAGATACGCAGTATTTT